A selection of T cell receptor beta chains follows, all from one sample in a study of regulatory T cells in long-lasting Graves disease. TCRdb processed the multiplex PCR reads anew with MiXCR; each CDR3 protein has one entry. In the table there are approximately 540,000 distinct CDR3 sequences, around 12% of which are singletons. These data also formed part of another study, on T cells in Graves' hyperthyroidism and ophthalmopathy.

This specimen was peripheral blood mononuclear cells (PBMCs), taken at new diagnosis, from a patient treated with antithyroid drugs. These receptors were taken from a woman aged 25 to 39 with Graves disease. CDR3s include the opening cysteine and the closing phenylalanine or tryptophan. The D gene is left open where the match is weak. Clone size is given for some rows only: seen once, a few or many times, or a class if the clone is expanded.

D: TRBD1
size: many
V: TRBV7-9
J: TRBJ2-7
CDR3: CASRGGWVDEQYF
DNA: TGTGCCAGCAGAGGGGGCTGGGTCGACGAGCAGTACTTC

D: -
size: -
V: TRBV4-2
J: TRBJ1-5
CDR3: CASPRCFVPHF
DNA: TGTGCCAGCCCCCGTTGCTTTGTACCCCATTTT

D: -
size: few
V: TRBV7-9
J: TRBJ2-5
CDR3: CASSFRRGGETQYF
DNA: TGTGCCAGCAGCTTTCGGCGGGGAGGAGAGACCCAGTACTTC

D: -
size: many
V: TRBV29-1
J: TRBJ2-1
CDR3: CSVEGLHQPTDEGLF
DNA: TGCAGCGTTGAAGGACTCCATCAACCGACAGACGAGGGGCTCTTC

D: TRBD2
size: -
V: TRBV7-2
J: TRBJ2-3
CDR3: CASSLVPLAGRDTQYF
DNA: TGTGCCAGCAGCTTAGTCCCACTAGCGGGCCGAGATACGCAGTATTTT

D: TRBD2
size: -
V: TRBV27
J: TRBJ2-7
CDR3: CASSTGLAIYEQYF
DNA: TGTGCCAGCAGTACGGGACTAGCAATCTACGAGCAGTACTTC

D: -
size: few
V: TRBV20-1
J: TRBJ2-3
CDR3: CSANPPASTDTQYF
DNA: TGCAGCGCTAACCCTCCGGCTAGCACAGATACGCAGTATTTT

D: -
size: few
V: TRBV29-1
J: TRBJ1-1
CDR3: CSGEKQGETEAFF
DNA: TGCAGCGGGGAGAAACAGGGTGAGACTGAAGCTTTCTTT

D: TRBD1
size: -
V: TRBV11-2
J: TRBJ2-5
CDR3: CASSFKGQGQETQYF
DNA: TGTGCCAGCAGCTTCAAGGGACAGGGACAAGAGACCCAGTACTTC

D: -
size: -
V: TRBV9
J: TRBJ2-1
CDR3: CASSVVGLRSGSNEQFF
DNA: TGTGCCAGCAGCGTAGTGGGGTTGCGCTCGGGGTCGAATGAGCAGTTCTTC

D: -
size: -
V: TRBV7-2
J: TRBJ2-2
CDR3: CAGYLGAGELFF
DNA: TGTGCCGGCTACTTGGGGGCCGGGGAGCTGTTTTTT

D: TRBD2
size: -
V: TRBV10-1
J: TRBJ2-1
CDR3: CASSGQRGDNEQFF
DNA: TGCGCCAGCAGTGGCCAGCGGGGGGACAATGAGCAGTTCTTC

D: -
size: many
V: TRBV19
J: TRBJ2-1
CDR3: CASSIIHNEQFF
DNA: TGTGCCAGTAGTATAATCCACAATGAGCAGTTCTTC

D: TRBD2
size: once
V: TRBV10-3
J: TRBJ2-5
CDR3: CASTTWTSGSGSGETQYF
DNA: TGTGCCAGCACTACGTGGACTAGCGGGAGTGGGAGCGGAGAGACCCAGTACTTC

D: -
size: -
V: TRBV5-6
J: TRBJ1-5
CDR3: CASSFLGGDDQPQHF
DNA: TGTGCCAGCAGCTTCTTAGGGGGTGACGATCAGCCCCAGCATTTT

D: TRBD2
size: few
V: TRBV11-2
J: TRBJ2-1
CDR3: CASSLDPWTSGITSYNEQFF
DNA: TGTGCCAGCAGCTTAGACCCGTGGACTAGCGGGATCACCTCATACAATGAGCAGTTCTTC

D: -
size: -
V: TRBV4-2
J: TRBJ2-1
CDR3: CASSQDREEQFF
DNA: TGTGCCAGCAGCCAAGATCGAGAGGAGCAGTTCTTC